A single sample is the source of the 28 T cell receptor beta chains below, sequenced in a study of shared clonotypes between healthy human individuals. Libraries were prepared by immunoSEQ multiplex PCR; TCRdb keeps only in-frame clonotypes and omits some of them. The data contain some 1 million clones, approximately 68% of them singletons. The sample was memory CD4+ T cells sorted from blood. The subset here: CD45RA-negative fraction. These receptors originate from a man aged 18 to 29 in good health.

In DNA form, the CDR3 reads TGTGCCAGCAGCTTAGCGGATACGCAGTATTTT. Encoded protein: CASSLADTQYF. The chain combines TRBV7-3 with TRBJ2-3; no clear D gene. The V end lost 2 bases, the J end lost 6 bases, and 3 bases lay between the germline ends. This CDR3 is 11 amino acids long. CDR1 and CDR2 from the germline V gene are SGHTA and FQGTGA.

The chain links TRBV15 to TRBJ2-4; no definite D call. The CDR3 consists of 14 residues. Trimming cost V 3 bases and J 3 bases, with 9 bases left between them. Germline-derived CDR1 and CDR2 are LNHNV and YYDKDF (reference sequence). CDR3 residues: CATSRGLGKNIQYF. In DNA form, the CDR3 reads TGTGCCACCAGCAGGGGCTTAGGCAAAAACATTCAGTACTTC.

V is TRBV6-4 and J is TRBJ2-1; maybe TRBD2 (6 bases). This CDR3 is built from 12 residues. Germline V gene data show CDR1 as MRHNA and CDR2 as SNTAGT. V gave up 7 bases and J gave up 13 bases, with 17 bases separating them. The CDR3 loop is CASTARLVNQFF. The CDR3, as DNA: TGTGCCAGCACGGCCCGACTAGTCAACCAGTTCTTC.

The CDR3 is CASSYSQTSGVGTQYF. CDR3 sequence (DNA): TGTGCCAGCAGTTACTCTCAGACTAGCGGGGTGGGAACGCAGTATTTT. The J gene is TRBJ2-3, the V gene TRBV6-6, with 11 nucleotides matching TRBD2. The germline V gene has CDR1 MNHNY and CDR2 SVGAGI (reference sequence). The CDR3 is 16 amino acids. With 0 bases clipped from V and 9 bases from J, the junction kept 8 bases outside the gene matches.

The rearrangement uses TRBV7-2 and TRBJ2-1; TRBD2 agrees at 7 bases. The V gene end was trimmed by 9 bases and the J gene end by 9 bases; junction bases not matched to a gene: 14. The CDR3 runs to 14 residues. Germline V gene data show CDR1 as SGHTA and CDR2 as FQGNSA. In DNA, the CDR3 is TGTGCCAGGGGAGGGGCCCTTAAGTCCGGTGAGCAGTTCTTC. Translation: CARGGALKSGEQFF.

V is TRBV11-2 and J is TRBJ2-5; 9 bases agree with TRBD1. Germline CDR1 reads SGHAT; CDR2 reads FQNNGV. The CDR3 runs 14 residues. V lost 5 bases and J lost 5; bases outside the gene matches: 6. CDR3 nucleotide sequence: TGTGCCAGCAGCGCAGGGACAGGGAAGGAGACCCAGTACTTC. Residues: CASSAGTGKETQYF.

The chain carries TRBV25-1 and TRBJ2-7, with a tentative D call TRBD2 (6 bases). V was cut by 5 bases and J by 1 base, with 18 bases left in between. Germline CDR1 MGHDK, CDR2 SYGVNS. The CDR3 has 16 amino acids. DNA of the CDR3: TGTGCCAGCAGTCCTCTGAATATGGGGGGATCCTACGAGCAGTACTTC. Its translation is CASSPLNMGGSYEQYF.

This clone was seen only once. The V call is TRBV6-9, the J call TRBJ1-1; a weak D match, TRBD1 (5 bases). There are 14 residues in the CDR3. In germline, CDR1 is MNHGY, CDR2 SVAAGI. V was clipped by 4 bases and J by 5 bases, with 14 bases between them. The CDR3 DNA reads as TGTGCCAGCAGTTTCGGGACCCGAGGAACTGAAGCTTTCTTT. Translating gives CASSFGTRGTEAFF.

This chain joins TRBV2 and TRBJ1-2; 7 bases map to TRBD1. This CDR3 spans 13 amino acids. CDR1 is SNHLY, CDR2 FYNNEI, per germline. V lost 6 bases and J lost 7; bases outside the gene matches: 8. As DNA, the CDR3 is TGTGCCAGCAGGACGACAGGGAAGGCTGGCTACACCTTC. This sequence encodes CASRTTGKAGYTF. Full variable domain (outside the CDR3, taken from reference TRBV2 and TRBJ1-2): EPEVTQTPSHQVTQMGQEVILRCVPISNHLYFYWYRQILGQKVEFLVSFYNNEISEKSEIFDDQFSVERPDGSNFTLKIRSTKLEDSAMYFCASRTTGKAGYTFGSGTRLTVV.

The V call is TRBV5-6, the J call TRBJ2-1; 9 nucleotides match TRBD1. The junction had 5 bases not matched to a gene; V was cut back by 3 bases and J by 1 base. The CDR3 is made up of 16 amino acids. Germline CDR1 reads SGHDT; CDR2 reads YYEEEE. CDR3 nucleotide sequence: TGTGCCAGCAGCTCTACGGGACAGGGTTCCTACAATGAGCAGTTCTTC. It is translated as CASSSTGQGSYNEQFF.

V and J are TRBV6-1 and TRBJ2-2; a possible D gene is TRBD1 (5 bases). Germline CDR1 MNHNS, CDR2 SASEGT. The CDR3 is made up of 15 amino acids. The V end was cut by 6 bases, the J end by 2 bases, with 13 bases between. CDR3 coding DNA: TGTGCCAGCAGGGCAGGGTGGGCAAACACCGGGGAGCTGTTTTTT. This codes for CASRAGWANTGELFF.

As concerns this clone: This same CDR3 is encoded by further DNA sequences in the sample. CDR3 DNA sequence: TGCGCCAGCAGCAGGACAGGGGATTCCTACGAGCAGTACTTC. Protein: CASSRTGDSYEQYF. V is TRBV5-1 and J is TRBJ2-7, with TRBD1 identical over 9 bases. The CDR3 is 14 residues long. Germline-derived CDR1 and CDR2 are SGHRS and YFSETQ. The V segment lost 4 bases and the J segment 1 base; nucleotides outside the gene matches: 3.

Concerning this clone itself: This sample also contains other DNA sequences that code for the same CDR3. The J gene is TRBJ2-3, the V gene TRBV19, with 7 bases identical to TRBD1. The trim removed 6 bases at V and 4 bases at J, leaving 1 base unmatched. This CDR3 has 12 amino acids. Germline CDR1 is LNHDA and CDR2 is SQIVND (reference sequence). The CDR3 region has the DNA TGTGCCAGTAGAACAGGGGCAGATACGCAGTATTTT. Amino acid sequence: CASRTGADTQYF. Drawing the rest from reference TRBV19 and TRBJ2-3, the complete variable domain is DGGITQSPKYLFRKEGQNVTLSCEQNLNHDAMYWYRQDPGQGLRLIYYSQIVNDFQKGDIAEGYSVSREKKESFPLTVTSAQKNPTAFYLCASRTGADTQYFGPGTRLTVL.

The V call is TRBV18, the J call TRBJ1-1; D may be TRBD1 (6 bases). Germline CDR1 reads KGHSH; CDR2 reads LQKENI. The CDR3 is 14 amino acids. Deletions cut 5 bases from V and 2 bases from J, with 12 bases between. CDR3 protein: CASSSQGKNTEAFF. The DNA for the CDR3 is TGTGCCAGCTCATCACAGGGAAAAAACACTGAAGCTTTCTTT.

The chain combines TRBV6-1 with TRBJ1-3; D perhaps matches TRBD1 (5 bases). Germline-derived CDR1 and CDR2 are MNHNS and SASEGT. CDR3 length equals 16 residues. The V and J ends lost 4 bases and 2 bases respectively, with 15 bases between them. The CDR3 sequence: CASSGRGITTGNTIYF. Here the CDR3 DNA reads TGTGCCAGCAGTGGTAGGGGTATAACTACTGGAAACACCATATATTTT.

With regard to this clone: This may stem from a read error, because a much larger clone lies one nucleotide away. The genes are TRBV7-8 and TRBJ1-1; D uncertain. The germline V and J ends were trimmed by 3 bases and 1 base, with 6 bases remaining between them. Germline CDR1 reads SGHVS; CDR2 reads FQNEAQ. This CDR3 is built from 13 residues. The CDR3: CASSFGRNTEAFF. CDR3 in DNA: TGTGCCAGCAGCTTCGGCAGGAACACTGAAGCTTTCTTT.

The chain couples TRBV5-1 to TRBJ2-5, with a tentative D call TRBD2 (6 bases). The CDR3 has 15 amino acids. Germline V gene lookup returns CDR1 SGHRS and CDR2 YFSETQ. The V end lost 4 bases, the J end lost 4 bases, and 17 bases lay between the germline ends. CDR3: CASSVGPGRTETQYF. The CDR3 DNA reads as TGCGCCAGCAGCGTGGGCCCAGGGAGGACAGAGACCCAGTACTTC.

V usage is TRBV7-2 and J usage is TRBJ2-5; the D gene is possibly TRBD1 (5 bases). Germline V gene sequence: CDR1 SGHTA, CDR2 FQGNSA. The V and J ends lost 1 base and 6 bases respectively, with 15 bases between them. The CDR3 runs to 15 residues. The chain's CDR3 is CASSLGGTDIKTQYF. DNA of the CDR3: TGTGCCAGCAGCTTAGGAGGTACGGACATAAAGACCCAGTACTTC.

This clone appeared a single time. V is TRBV5-1 and J is TRBJ1-3; D uncertain. The germline CDR1 and CDR2 sequences are SGHRS and YFSETQ. Trimming took off 5 bases at V and 0 bases at J, with 6 bases between the two ends. There are 13 residues in the CDR3. CDR3 in amino acids: CASRPDSGNTIYF. As DNA, the CDR3 is TGCGCCAGCAGGCCGGACTCTGGAAACACCATATATTTT.

This clone was counted many times. The chain has TRBV30 and TRBJ2-7; 7 bases fit TRBD1. The CDR3 extends over 12 amino acids. Trimming removed 3 bases from V and 7 bases from J; junction bases left unmatched: 6. Germline-derived CDR1 and CDR2 are GTSNPN and SVGIG (reference sequence). Written as DNA, the CDR3 is TGTGCCTGGAGCGGACAGGCTCGGGAGCAGTACTTC. This sequence encodes CAWSGQAREQYF. Full variable domain (outside the CDR3, taken from reference TRBV30 and TRBJ2-7): SQTIHQWPATLVQPVGSPLSLECTVEGTSNPNLYWYRQAAGRGLQLLFYSVGIGQISSEVPQNLSASRPQDRQFILSSKKLLLSDSGFYLCAWSGQAREQYFGPGTRLTVT.

This chain links TRBV14 with TRBJ1-5; D is unclear. Trimming stripped 0 bases from V and 0 bases from J, with 12 bases between. The CDR3 contains 17 residues. The germline V gene has CDR1 SGHDN and CDR2 FVKESK. CDR3 nucleotides: TGTGCCAGCAGCCAAGAGGTCTGGGCGTATAGCAATCAGCCCCAGCATTTT. It encodes CASSQEVWAYSNQPQHF.

V usage is TRBV28 and J usage is TRBJ1-1; D may be TRBD1 (5 bases). The CDR3 spans 15 residues. Germline assignment: CDR1 MDHEN and CDR2 SYDVKM. Trimming cost V 1 base and J 1 base, with 10 bases left between them. CDR3 coding DNA: TGTGCCAGCAGTTTATCTATGAGGGGGAACACTGAAGCTTTCTTT. Its protein is CASSLSMRGNTEAFF. Together with reference TRBV28 and TRBJ1-1, the CDR3 gives the full variable domain: DVKVTQSSRYLVKRTGEKVFLECVQDMDHENMFWYRQDPGLGLRLIYFSYDVKMKEKGDIPEGYSVSREKKERFSLILESASTNQTSMYLCASSLSMRGNTEAFFGQGTRLTVV.

This clone was picked up many times. The chain links TRBV27 to TRBJ2-2; D is ambiguous. From germline, CDR1 is MNHEY and CDR2 SMNVEV (reference sequence). Trimming cost V 6 bases and J 6 bases, with 17 bases left between them. This CDR3 is built from 15 residues. The DNA for the CDR3 is TGTGCCAGCAGCTCCACCGTTGGGGTATCCGGGGAGCTGTTTTTT. It specifies CASSSTVGVSGELFF.

The chain uses TRBV5-4 and TRBJ2-3; 16 bases align to TRBD2. Germline V gives CDR1 SGHNT, CDR2 YYREEE (reference sequence). The CDR3 is 16 residues long. Unmatched junction bases numbered 5, after V lost 4 bases and J lost 6 bases. CDR3 DNA sequence: TGTGCCAGCAGCCATCCGGGACTAGCGGGAGGGGATACGCAGTATTTT. This sequence encodes CASSHPGLAGGDTQYF. Based on the CDR3 plus reference TRBV5-4 and TRBJ2-3, the full variable domain is ETGVTQSPTHLIKTRGQQVTLRCSSQSGHNTVSWYQQALGQGPQFIFQYYREEENGRGNFPPRFSGLQFPNYSSELNVNALELDDSALYLCASSHPGLAGGDTQYFGPGTRLTVL.

The chain employs TRBV7-2 and TRBJ2-7; D remains unclear. Germline V gene sequence: CDR1 SGHTA, CDR2 FQGNSA. V was trimmed by 6 bases and J by 3 bases, leaving 9 bases between them. CDR3 length: 12 amino acids. The CDR3: CASRVSGYEQYF. The CDR3 DNA sequence: TGTGCCAGCAGAGTAAGTGGCTACGAGCAGTACTTC. Full variable domain (outside the CDR3, taken from reference TRBV7-2 and TRBJ2-7): GAGVSQSPSNKVTEKGKDVELRCDPISGHTALYWYRQSLGQGLEFLIYFQGNSAPDKSGLPSDRFSAERTGGSVSTLTIQRTQQEDSAVYLCASRVSGYEQYFGPGTRLTVT.

This clone was seen a handful of times. The chain carries TRBV2 and TRBJ2-1, with a tentative D call TRBD1 (6 bases). The V end lost 4 bases, the J end lost 1 base, and 17 bases lay between the germline ends. The CDR3 extends over 17 amino acids. Germline V gene data show CDR1 as SNHLY and CDR2 as FYNNEI. The CDR3: CASSGRYRVGSYNEQFF. CDR3 in DNA: TGTGCCAGCAGTGGACGTTACAGGGTTGGGTCCTACAATGAGCAGTTCTTC.

The chain recombines TRBV5-6 with TRBJ1-1; a weak D match, TRBD1 (6 bases). The CDR3 extends over 15 amino acids. Trimming pared 2 bases from V and 0 bases from J, leaving 11 bases between. Germline V gene sequence: CDR1 SGHDT, CDR2 YYEEEE. In nucleotides, the CDR3 is TGTGCCAGCAGCTTTACAGGGTTCATGAACACTGAAGCTTTCTTT. This encodes CASSFTGFMNTEAFF.

The chain recombines TRBV11-3 with TRBJ2-2; D tentatively reads TRBD1 or TRBD2 (6 bases each). The germline V gene encodes CDR1 SGHNT and CDR2 YENEEA. V was shortened by 7 bases and J by 3 bases, with 18 bases between the two germline ends. The CDR3 spans 16 residues. The CDR3 reads CASTPGGGLYTGELFF. CDR3 in DNA: TGTGCCAGCACCCCAGGAGGGGGGCTCTACACCGGGGAGCTGTTTTTT.